The entry below gives a single TCR beta chain sequence along with its context. What it recognizes is unknown. The entry originates in a study of cytomegalovirus exposure and HLA in healthy donors. As for the study in general: A prior study identified some 100 million unique TCR beta sequences from some 200 million T cells. Whole-study findings and limits: Later analysis demonstrated an association between a missense DCLRE1C variant and TCR beta V- and J-gene trimming.

The CDR3 spans 17 residues. The germline V gene encodes CDR1 LGHNA and CDR2 YNFKEQ. V gave up 2 bases and J gave up 0 bases; unmatched junction bases: 2. The donors comprised healthy bone marrow donors. PCR was performed using 60 Vbeta and 13 Jbeta primers. Only in-frame clones appear in the TCRdb table, and some are missing; sequencing was by immunoSEQ multiplex PCR. Of about 160,000 clones listed, around 77% are singletons. The sequence came from a woman in her 50s in good health and CMV-seropositive. This sequence joins TRBV4-2 and TRBJ2-2; 11 bases are shared with TRBD2. The sequenced sample was PBMCs. The CDR3 sequence: CASSQKGLAANTGELFF. DNA for the CDR3: TGTGCCAGCAGCCAAAAGGGACTAGCGGCGAACACCGGGGAGCTGTTTTTT.